This paragraph covers one T cell receptor beta chain sequence. Its target is unknown. This specimen belongs to a study of cytotoxic CD8 clonotypes in ibrutinib-treated CLL. Across the study: Partial responders about 24, complete 2; roughly 12 progressed and about 15 stayed in remission by median around 6 years. Patients gave response samples after a median around eleven months of treatment, range 6 to 36. General observations from the study: Clonality was higher at ibrutinib response and returned toward baseline at progression. In sustained-remission versus progressing patients, sampling times differed.

Assay used: immunoSEQ multiplex PCR; TCRdb lists only in-frame clones, some missing. The table has about 310,000 clones, around four fifths seen once. Trimming removed 0 bases from V and 0 bases from J, with 10 bases in between. Germline CDR1 is SGHRS and CDR2 is YFSETQ. The CDR3 contains 16 residues. This chain joins TRBV5-1 and TRBJ1-3; D gene unclear. The source of this sequence is a human donor with chronic lymphocytic leukemia. The sample was PBMCs, taken before ibrutinib treatment. In DNA, the CDR3 is TGCGCCAGCAGCTTGGGGCCAGCGCACTCTGGAAACACCATATATTTT. It yields the protein CASSLGPAHSGNTIYF.